This is a list of T cell receptor beta chains from one sample in a study of low-dose radiotherapy and immunotherapy resistance in tumors. A single record per CDR3 protein comes from TCRdb applying MiXCR to the reads. Of fewer than 60,000 distinct CDR3 sequences in the sample, 12% are singletons; the top ten hold approximately 6.2%. The sequences come from PBMCs, collected before treatment. Source of these receptors: a female donor with ovarian cancer. Both conserved end residues are trimmed from each CDR3.

CDR3aa | j_gene | v_gene
ASSLESSSNEQF | TRBJ2-1 | TRBV12-3/TRBV12-4
ASSAERGDQPQH | TRBJ1-5 | TRBV2
ASINTFGLAGQNEQF | TRBJ2-1 | TRBV19
ASSLAGRHLGHWANVLT | TRBJ2-6 | TRBV7-2
ASPPRGGSIGGFTDTQY | TRBJ2-3 | TRBV12-3/TRBV12-4
ASSFGLARPGDTQY | TRBJ2-3 | TRBV5-1
ASSRTGVPEAF | TRBJ1-1 | TRBV27
SVDSPEGGNTIY | TRBJ1-3 | TRBV29-1
ASRQGSTNEKLF | TRBJ1-4 | TRBV18
ASSWTGSTNEKLF | TRBJ1-4 | TRBV5-1
ASSPDWTYEQY | TRBJ2-7 | TRBV7-9
SAQASSYEQY | TRBJ2-7 | TRBV29-1
ASSSGLAGAGDTQY | TRBJ2-3 | TRBV5-5
ASRSPAGDGFYGYT | TRBJ1-2 | TRBV6-6
ASRHNRQTYEQY | TRBJ2-7 | TRBV6-2/TRBV6-3
ASSNGRQGLSPLH | TRBJ1-6 | TRBV21-1
ASSPDSYSNQPQH | TRBJ1-5 | TRBV6-2/TRBV6-3
ASSYSRGDRGNQPQH | TRBJ1-5 | TRBV6-6
ASSLGGSQETQY | TRBJ2-5 | TRBV13
SVEEGLGGYEQY | TRBJ2-7 | TRBV29-1
ASSLWDSFYEQY | TRBJ2-7 | TRBV28
ASSFRVGRYEQY | TRBJ2-7 | TRBV28
ASSLSAGGSYEQY | TRBJ2-7 | TRBV28
ASNRVDSGNTIY | TRBJ1-3 | TRBV6-2/TRBV6-3
ASNPGQTYEQY | TRBJ2-7 | TRBV10-2
ASSSPGGNEKLFF | TRBJ1-4 | TRBV28